A selection of T cell receptor beta chains follows, all from one sample in a study of CD8+ T cells in alopecia areata. Repertoires were generated with immunoSEQ multiplex PCR, while TCRdb's copy carries only in-frame clones and drops some. The sample contains around 300,000 clones, 60% of which appear only once. Specimen: CD4+ T cells sorted from blood, collected at approximately week 51, from a patient treated with tofacitinib. The receptors come from a human donor with alopecia areata. CDR3s include the opening cysteine and the closing phenylalanine or tryptophan. Fields, in order: clone size, D gene, J gene, V gene, CDR3 protein, CDR3 DNA. D genes are given only for firm matches. Clone sizes are given selectively: once, few, many, or a class where the clone is expanded.

>once|.|TRBJ2-3|TRBV15
CATSRARSEDTQYF
TGTGCCACCAGCAGAGCCCGTTCTGAAGATACGCAGTATTTT
>.|.|TRBJ1-2|TRBV2
CASRAGQSYGYTF
TGTGCCAGCAGAGCGGGACAAAGTTATGGCTACACCTTC
>once|.|TRBJ2-3|TRBV2
CASSTGTSTDTQYF
TGTGCCAGCAGCACCGGGACCAGCACAGATACGCAGTATTTT
>few|.|TRBJ2-4|TRBV7-3
CASSFTGEDIQYF
TGTGCCAGCAGCTTTACGGGCGAGGACATTCAGTACTTC
>.|.|TRBJ2-1|TRBV2
CASSEQTNLNEQFF
TGTGCCAGCAGTGAACAGACGAACCTTAATGAGCAGTTCTTC
>.|.|TRBJ1-1|TRBV30
CAWTINTEAFF
TGTGCCTGGACTATAAACACTGAAGCTTTCTTT
>.|.|TRBJ1-1|TRBV5-4
CASSRGMGARVGTEAFF
TGTGCCAGCAGCCGAGGCATGGGGGCGCGGGTGGGCACTGAAGCTTTCTTT
>.|TRBD1|TRBJ1-2|TRBV29-1
CSVPGGNGYTF
TGCAGCGTCCCAGGGGGGAATGGCTACACCTTC
>.|TRBD1|TRBJ2-5|TRBV30
CAWGRGQETQYF
TGTGCCTGGGGCAGGGGGCAAGAGACCCAGTACTTC
>.|.|TRBJ2-1|TRBV30
CAWSVAGHISNEQFF
TGTGCCTGGAGTGTGGCAGGTCATATATCCAATGAGCAGTTCTTC
>few|.|TRBJ2-2|TRBV5-6
CASSLGRGELFF
TGTGCCAGCAGCTTGGGACGAGGGGAGCTGTTTTTT
>.|.|TRBJ2-5|TRBV2
CASSLTGFQETQYF
TGTGCCAGCAGCCTTACAGGTTTCCAAGAGACCCAGTACTTC
>.|.|TRBJ2-5|TRBV30
CAWSALETQYF
TGTGCCTGGAGTGCCCTTGAGACCCAGTACTTC
>few|.|TRBJ1-6|TRBV7-9
CASSLGAWSRINSPLHF
TGTGCCAGCAGCTTAGGGGCCTGGTCTAGGATTAATTCACCCCTCCACTTT
>once|.|TRBJ1-6|TRBV4-1
CASSQPVGSSPLHF
TGCGCCAGCAGCCAACCGGTCGGCAGTTCACCCCTCCACTTT
>.|.|TRBJ2-1|TRBV25-1
CASSFSYNEQFF
TGTGCCAGCAGTTTCTCCTACAATGAGCAGTTCTTC
>.|TRBD2|TRBJ2-5|TRBV7-2
CASSWRTSGETQYF
TGTGCCAGCAGCTGGAGGACTAGCGGGGAGACCCAGTACTTC
>.|.|TRBJ1-5|TRBV5-1
CASSLDTYSNQPQHF
TGCGCCAGCAGCTTGGACACTTATAGCAATCAGCCCCAGCATTTT
>.|.|TRBJ1-1|TRBV6-6
CASSYSRGHTEAFF
TGTGCCAGCAGTTACTCCAGGGGACACACTGAAGCTTTCTTT
>many|TRBD1|TRBJ2-1|TRBV4-1
CASSRLRQGSSYNEQFF
TGCGCCAGCAGCCGATTACGACAGGGTTCTTCCTACAATGAGCAGTTCTTC
>.|.|TRBJ1-1|TRBV30
CAWIGPWGVGTEAFF
TGTGCCTGGATTGGACCCTGGGGAGTAGGAACTGAAGCTTTCTTT
>.|.|TRBJ2-3|TRBV30
CACGGPTDTQYF
TGTGCCTGTGGGGGTCCCACAGATACGCAGTATTTT
>.|.|TRBJ2-3|TRBV13
CASSLREGTQYF
TGTGCCAGCAGCTTACGCGAAGGTACGCAGTATTTT
>few|.|TRBJ1-3|TRBV7-2
CASSLVNPSRISGNTIYF
TGTGCCAGCAGCTTAGTAAACCCATCGCGGATCTCTGGAAACACCATATATTTT
>.|.|TRBJ2-5|TRBV29-1
CSVGSTNQGAGAQYF
TGCAGCGTTGGGTCTACCAATCAGGGGGCGGGGGCCCAGTACTTC
>few|.|TRBJ2-5|TRBV6-5
CASSSLETQYF
TGTGCCAGCAGTTCACTAGAGACCCAGTACTTC
>few|.|TRBJ1-1|TRBV19
CASSIGTEAFF
TGTGCCAGTAGTATAGGGACAGAAGCTTTCTTT
>.|TRBD1|TRBJ1-2|TRBV9
CASRDPGQSSNGYTF
TGTGCCAGCAGGGATCCGGGACAGAGTTCGAATGGCTACACCTTC
>once|.|TRBJ2-5|TRBV27
CASSSLKAGGETQYF
TGTGCCAGCAGTTCCTTAAAGGCCGGGGGAGAGACCCAGTACTTC
>once|TRBD1|TRBJ1-5|TRBV29-1
CSVGQGDQPQHF
TGCAGCGTTGGACAGGGCGATCAGCCCCAGCATTTT
>once|.|TRBJ1-1|TRBV5-1
CASSLGVGEAFF
TGCGCCAGCAGCTTGGGGGTCGGTGAAGCTTTCTTT